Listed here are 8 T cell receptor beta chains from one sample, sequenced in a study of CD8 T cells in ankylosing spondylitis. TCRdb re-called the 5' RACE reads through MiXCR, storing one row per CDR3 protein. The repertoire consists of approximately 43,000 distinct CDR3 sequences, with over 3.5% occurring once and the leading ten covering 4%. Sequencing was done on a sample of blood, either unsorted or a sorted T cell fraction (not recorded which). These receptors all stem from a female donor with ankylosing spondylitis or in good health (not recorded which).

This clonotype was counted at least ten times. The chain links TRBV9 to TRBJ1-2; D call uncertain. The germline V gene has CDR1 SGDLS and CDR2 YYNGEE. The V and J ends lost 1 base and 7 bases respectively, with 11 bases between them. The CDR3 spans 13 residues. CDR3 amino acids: CASSVNGRSGYTF. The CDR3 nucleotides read TGTGCCAGCAGCGTAAATGGGAGGAGTGGCTACACCTTC.

The CDR3 DNA follows: TGTGCCAGCAGTTACTCGTACAGGCCCACTGAAGCTTTCTTT. Protein product: CASSYSYRPTEAFF. This chain joins TRBV6-5 and TRBJ1-1; a possible D gene is TRBD1 (5 bases). The CDR3 sequence is 14 residues long. Looked up from germline, CDR1 is MNHEY and CDR2 is SVGAGI. V lost 0 bases, J lost 4 bases, and 9 bases lay in between.

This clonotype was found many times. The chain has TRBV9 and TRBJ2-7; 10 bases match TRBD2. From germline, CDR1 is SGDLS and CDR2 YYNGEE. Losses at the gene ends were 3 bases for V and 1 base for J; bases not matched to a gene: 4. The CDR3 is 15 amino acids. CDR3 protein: CASSELAGLSYEQYF. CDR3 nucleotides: TGTGCCAGCAGCGAACTAGCGGGGCTATCCTACGAGCAGTACTTC.

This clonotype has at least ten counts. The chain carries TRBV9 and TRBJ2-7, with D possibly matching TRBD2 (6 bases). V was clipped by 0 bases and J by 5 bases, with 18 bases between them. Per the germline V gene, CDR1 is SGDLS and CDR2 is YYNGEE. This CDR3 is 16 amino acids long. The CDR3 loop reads CASSVDLGGVRDEQYF. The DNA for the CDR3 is TGTGCCAGCAGCGTAGACCTTGGCGGGGTGCGAGACGAGCAGTACTTC.

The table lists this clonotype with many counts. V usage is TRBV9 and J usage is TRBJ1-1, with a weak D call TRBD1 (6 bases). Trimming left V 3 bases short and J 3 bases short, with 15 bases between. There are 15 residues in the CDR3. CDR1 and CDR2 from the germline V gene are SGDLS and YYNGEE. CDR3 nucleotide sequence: TGTGCCAGCAGCGGTAATACAGGGTTGGACACTGAAGCTTTCTTT. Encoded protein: CASSGNTGLDTEAFF.

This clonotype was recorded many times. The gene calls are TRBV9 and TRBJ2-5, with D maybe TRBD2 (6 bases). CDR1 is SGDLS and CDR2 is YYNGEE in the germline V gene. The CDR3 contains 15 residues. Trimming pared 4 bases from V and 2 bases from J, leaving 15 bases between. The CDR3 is CASSNQPGLQETQYF. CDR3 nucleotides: TGTGCCAGCAGCAATCAACCGGGACTTCAAGAGACCCAGTACTTC.

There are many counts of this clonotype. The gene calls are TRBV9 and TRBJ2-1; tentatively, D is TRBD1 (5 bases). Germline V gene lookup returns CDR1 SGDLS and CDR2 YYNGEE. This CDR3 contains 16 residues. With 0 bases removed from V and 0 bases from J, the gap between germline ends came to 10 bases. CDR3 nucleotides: TGTGCCAGCAGCGTAGAGGTCAGGGACTCCTACAATGAGCAGTTCTTC. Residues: CASSVEVRDSYNEQFF.

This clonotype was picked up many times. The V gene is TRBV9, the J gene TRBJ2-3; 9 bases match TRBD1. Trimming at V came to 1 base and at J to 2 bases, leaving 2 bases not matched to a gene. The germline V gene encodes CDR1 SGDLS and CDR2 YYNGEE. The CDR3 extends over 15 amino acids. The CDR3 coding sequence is TGTGCCAGCAGCGTACGGACAGGGGCCACAGATACGCAGTATTTT. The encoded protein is CASSVRTGATDTQYF.